The rows below give T cell receptor beta chains drawn from one sample of a study of cytotoxic CD8 clonotypes in ibrutinib-treated CLL. TCRdb keeps only in-frame clones here, not all; method: immunoSEQ multiplex PCR. The data show roughly 42,000 clones, about 69% seen once. The sample consisted of PBMCs, taken after 24 months of ibrutinib treatment. These receptors were collected from a human donor with chronic lymphocytic leukemia. The CDR3 runs from the conserved cysteine through the conserved F or W. The D gene is left open where the match is weak. The size field is filled for only some rows; it gives once, few, many or a size class.

v_gene: TRBV25-1
abundance: once
j_gene: TRBJ2-1
d_gene: -
CDR3aa: CASRIYGSYNEQFF
CDR3nt: TGTGCCAGCCGTATTTATGGGTCCTACAATGAGCAGTTCTTC

v_gene: TRBV6-1
abundance: few
j_gene: TRBJ2-7
d_gene: TRBD1
CDR3aa: CASSGQGYEQYF
CDR3nt: TGTGCCAGCAGTGGACAGGGTTACGAGCAGTACTTC

v_gene: TRBV7-6
abundance: -
j_gene: TRBJ2-2
d_gene: TRBD2
CDR3aa: CASSLAGRTSQNTGELFF
CDR3nt: TGTGCCAGCAGCTTAGCGGGACGGACTAGCCAAAACACCGGGGAGCTGTTTTTT

v_gene: TRBV6-1
abundance: -
j_gene: TRBJ1-5
d_gene: -
CDR3aa: CASTYNSNQPQHF
CDR3nt: TGTGCCAGCACATACAATAGCAATCAGCCCCAGCATTTT

v_gene: TRBV7-6
abundance: few
j_gene: TRBJ2-1
d_gene: -
CDR3aa: CASSNELDFNEQFF
CDR3nt: TGTGCCAGCAGCAATGAACTAGACTTCAATGAGCAGTTCTTC

v_gene: TRBV15
abundance: few
j_gene: TRBJ1-5
d_gene: TRBD1
CDR3aa: CATSTRGHQPQHF
CDR3nt: TGTGCCACCAGCACGAGGGGGCATCAGCCCCAGCATTTT

v_gene: TRBV6-5
abundance: -
j_gene: TRBJ1-4
d_gene: TRBD1
CDR3aa: CASSSDRAANEKLFF
CDR3nt: TGTGCCAGCAGTTCCGACAGGGCCGCTAATGAAAAACTGTTTTTT

v_gene: TRBV2
abundance: -
j_gene: TRBJ1-2
d_gene: -
CDR3aa: CARSEAWDGYTF
CDR3nt: TGTGCCAGGTCGGAGGCTTGGGATGGCTACACCTTC

v_gene: TRBV13
abundance: -
j_gene: TRBJ1-2
d_gene: -
CDR3aa: CASSLGVRANYGYTF
CDR3nt: TGTGCCAGCAGCTTAGGGGTCAGAGCTAACTATGGCTACACCTTC

v_gene: TRBV19
abundance: -
j_gene: TRBJ1-2
d_gene: -
CDR3aa: CASSIGYGYTF
CDR3nt: TGTGCCAGTAGTATTGGATATGGCTACACCTTC

v_gene: TRBV29-1
abundance: -
j_gene: TRBJ2-7
d_gene: -
CDR3aa: CSVASRWTADYEQYF
CDR3nt: TGCAGCGTTGCCTCAAGATGGACAGCCGACTACGAGCAGTACTTC

v_gene: TRBV6-1
abundance: -
j_gene: TRBJ1-3
d_gene: -
CDR3aa: CASRPRQASGNTIYF
CDR3nt: TGTGCCAGCAGACCTAGACAGGCCTCTGGAAACACCATATATTTT

v_gene: TRBV19
abundance: -
j_gene: TRBJ2-1
d_gene: TRBD2
CDR3aa: CASSMTSGTYNEQFF
CDR3nt: TGTGCCAGTAGTATGACTAGCGGGACCTACAATGAGCAGTTCTTC

v_gene: TRBV6-1
abundance: -
j_gene: TRBJ1-6
d_gene: TRBD1
CDR3aa: CASSEEGAYSPLHF
CDR3nt: TGTGCCAGCAGTGAAGAGGGGGCCTATTCACCCCTCCACTTT

v_gene: TRBV6-5
abundance: -
j_gene: TRBJ1-1
d_gene: -
CDR3aa: CASSYSIRMNTEAFF
CDR3nt: TGTGCCAGCAGTTACTCTATCAGGATGAACACTGAAGCTTTCTTT

v_gene: TRBV4-1
abundance: -
j_gene: TRBJ1-1
d_gene: -
CDR3aa: CASSQEPAGMNTEAFF
CDR3nt: TGCGCCAGCAGCCAAGAACCCGCAGGGATGAACACTGAAGCTTTCTTT

v_gene: TRBV18
abundance: -
j_gene: TRBJ2-7
d_gene: -
CDR3aa: CASSPVGPTYEQYF
CDR3nt: TGTGCCAGCTCACCAGTTGGACCGACCTACGAGCAGTACTTC

v_gene: TRBV2
abundance: -
j_gene: TRBJ2-7
d_gene: -
CDR3aa: CASSEIYEQYF
CDR3nt: TGTGCCAGCAGTGAAATTTACGAGCAGTACTTC

v_gene: TRBV5-4
abundance: -
j_gene: TRBJ1-1
d_gene: -
CDR3aa: CASSWDRGVEAFF
CDR3nt: TGTGCCAGCAGCTGGGATAGAGGGGTTGAAGCTTTCTTT

v_gene: TRBV7-2
abundance: -
j_gene: TRBJ2-7
d_gene: -
CDR3aa: CASSPQGGAYEQYF
CDR3nt: TGTGCCAGCAGCCCCCAGGGGGGGGCCTACGAGCAGTACTTC

v_gene: TRBV6-1
abundance: -
j_gene: TRBJ1-2
d_gene: -
CDR3aa: CASLHLGANGYTF
CDR3nt: TGTGCCAGCTTGCACTTAGGGGCGAATGGCTACACCTTC

v_gene: TRBV6-5
abundance: few
j_gene: TRBJ2-3
d_gene: -
CDR3aa: CASSWTAGTDTQYF
CDR3nt: TGTGCCAGCAGTTGGACAGCCGGCACAGATACGCAGTATTTT

v_gene: TRBV7-2
abundance: -
j_gene: TRBJ2-7
d_gene: TRBD1
CDR3aa: CASSSARQGAYEQYF
CDR3nt: TGTGCCAGCAGCTCCGCCCGACAGGGGGCCTACGAGCAGTACTTC

v_gene: TRBV2
abundance: -
j_gene: TRBJ1-6
d_gene: -
CDR3aa: CASTGLREAPLHF
CDR3nt: TGTGCCAGCACCGGACTCCGTGAGGCACCCCTCCACTTT

v_gene: TRBV2
abundance: -
j_gene: TRBJ1-5
d_gene: -
CDR3aa: CASRISNQPQHF
CDR3nt: TGTGCCAGCAGAATTAGCAATCAGCCCCAGCATTTT